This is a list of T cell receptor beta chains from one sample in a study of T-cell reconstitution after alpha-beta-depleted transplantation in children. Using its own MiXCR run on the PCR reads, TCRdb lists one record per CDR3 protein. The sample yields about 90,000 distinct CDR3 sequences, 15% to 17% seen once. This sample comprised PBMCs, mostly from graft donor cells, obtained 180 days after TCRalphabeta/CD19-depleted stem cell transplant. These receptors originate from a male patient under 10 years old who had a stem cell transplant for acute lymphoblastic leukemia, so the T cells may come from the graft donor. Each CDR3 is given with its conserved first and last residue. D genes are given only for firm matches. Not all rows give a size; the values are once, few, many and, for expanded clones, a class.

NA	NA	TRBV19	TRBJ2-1	CASSIDAVLYNEQFF	TGTGCCAGTAGTATAGACGCAGTGCTATACAATGAGCAGTTCTTC
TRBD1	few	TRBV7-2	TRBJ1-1	CASTVTGGTEAFF	TGTGCCAGCACCGTAACAGGGGGCACTGAAGCTTTCTTT
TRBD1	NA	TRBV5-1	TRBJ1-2	CASRPGQGAIGYGYTF	TGCGCCAGCAGACCGGGACAGGGGGCTATAGGCTATGGCTACACCTTC
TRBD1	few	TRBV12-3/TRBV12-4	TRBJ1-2	CASSAPGQGRNGYTF	TGTGCCAGCAGTGCCCCGGGACAGGGGCGAAACGGCTACACCTTC
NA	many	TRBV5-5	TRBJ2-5	CASSFDPMAQYF	TGTGCCAGCAGCTTTGACCCTATGGCCCAGTACTTC
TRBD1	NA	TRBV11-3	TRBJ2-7	CASSRTGEAYEQYF	TGTGCCAGCAGCCGGACAGGGGAAGCCTACGAGCAGTACTTC
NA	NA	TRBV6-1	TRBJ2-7	CASSRWTAPYEQYF	TGTGCCAGCAGCCGCTGGACAGCCCCCTACGAGCAGTACTTC
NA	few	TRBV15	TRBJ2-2	CATSRDHVRLVGGTGELFF	TGTGCCACCAGCAGAGATCATGTTCGGTTGGTAGGAGGGACCGGGGAGCTGTTTTTT
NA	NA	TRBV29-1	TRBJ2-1	CSVEGGQRNEQFF	TGCAGCGTTGAAGGGGGGCAGCGCAATGAGCAGTTCTTC
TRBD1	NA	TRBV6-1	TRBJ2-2	CASSEAWRLAGTGLFF	TGTGCCAGCAGTGAAGCGTGGCGCTTGGCTGGGACAGGGCTGTTTTTT
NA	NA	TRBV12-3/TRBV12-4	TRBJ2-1	CASKARGNEQFF	TGTGCCAGCAAGGCGAGAGGCAATGAGCAGTTCTTC
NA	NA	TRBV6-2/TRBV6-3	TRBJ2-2	CASSYSRPNTGELFF	TGTGCCAGCAGTTACTCGAGGCCTAACACCGGGGAGCTGTTTTTT
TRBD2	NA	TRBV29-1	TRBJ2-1	CSVELRGALRYNEQFF	TGCAGCGTTGAGTTGCGGGGGGCCCTGCGTTACAATGAGCAGTTCTTC
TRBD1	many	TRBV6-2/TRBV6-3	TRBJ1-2	CASSFGTAHYGYTF	TGTGCCAGCAGTTTCGGGACAGCCCACTATGGCTACACCTTC
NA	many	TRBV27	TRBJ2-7	CASSPYQGGYEQYF	TGTGCCAGCTCGCCGTACCAGGGAGGCTACGAGCAGTACTTC
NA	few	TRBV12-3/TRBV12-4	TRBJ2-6	CTSSLALRRVAGANVLTF	TGTACCAGCAGTTTAGCGCTTCGGAGGGTGGCCGGGGCCAACGTCCTGACTTTC
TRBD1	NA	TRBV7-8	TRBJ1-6	CASSLVPRTGSYNSPLHF	TGTGCCAGCAGCTTAGTCCCTAGGACAGGCTCCTATAATTCACCCCTCCACTTT
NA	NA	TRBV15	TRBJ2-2	CATSRVRQVNTGELFF	TGTGCCACCAGCAGGGTGAGACAGGTGAACACCGGGGAGCTGTTTTTT
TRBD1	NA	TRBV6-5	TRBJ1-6	CASSYGAGGHSPLHF	TGTGCCAGCAGTTACGGGGCAGGGGGCCATTCACCCCTCCACTTT
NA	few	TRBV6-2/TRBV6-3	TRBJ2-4	CASSYPTTIQYF	TGTGCCAGCAGTTACCCCACCACAATTCAGTACTTC
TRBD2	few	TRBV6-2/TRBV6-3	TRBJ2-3	CASSYRGSGLAGGESTDTQYF	TGTGCCAGCAGTTACAGAGGTTCGGGACTAGCGGGAGGGGAATCCACAGATACGCAGTATTTT
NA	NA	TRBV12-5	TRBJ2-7	CASGSGTPSSYEQYF	TGTGCTAGTGGTTCCGGGACACCAAGCTCCTACGAGCAGTACTTC
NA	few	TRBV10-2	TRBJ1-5	CASSVLDQPQHF	TGCGCCAGCAGTGTCCTCGATCAGCCCCAGCATTTT
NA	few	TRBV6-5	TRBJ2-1	CASSYLPGAEDEQFF	TGTGCCAGCAGTTACCTCCCGGGGGCCGAGGATGAGCAGTTCTTC
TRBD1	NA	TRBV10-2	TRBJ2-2	CASDRVNTGELFF	TGCGCCAGTGACAGGGTGAACACCGGGGAGCTGTTTTTT
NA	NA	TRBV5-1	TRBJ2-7	CASSLAGSGVEQYF	TGCGCCAGCAGCCTGGCGGGCAGTGGTGTCGAGCAGTACTTC
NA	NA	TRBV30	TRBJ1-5	CAWSVGRVRNSNQPQHF	TGTGCCTGGAGTGTCGGCAGGGTGCGAAATAGCAATCAGCCCCAGCATTTT
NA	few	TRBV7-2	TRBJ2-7	CASSLRSGSSYEQYF	TGTGCCAGCAGCTTGAGGAGTGGGAGCTCCTACGAGCAGTACTTC
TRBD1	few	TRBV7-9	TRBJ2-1	CASSQAGGSYNEQFF	TGTGCCAGCAGCCAGGCAGGGGGCTCCTACAATGAGCAGTTCTTC
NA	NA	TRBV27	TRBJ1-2	CASSFVQGYGYTF	TGTGCCAGCAGTTTCGTACAGGGCTATGGCTACACCTTC
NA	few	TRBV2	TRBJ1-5	CASSVAGVGNQPQHF	TGTGCCAGCAGTGTTGCTGGGGTTGGCAATCAGCCCCAGCATTTT
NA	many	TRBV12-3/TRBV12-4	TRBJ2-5	CASSLAPQPSQETQYF	TGTGCCAGCAGTTTAGCGCCACAGCCATCCCAAGAGACCCAGTACTTC
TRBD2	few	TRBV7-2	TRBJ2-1	CASSLGLAGGYYNEQFF	TGTGCCAGCAGCTTAGGGCTAGCGGGGGGGTATTACAATGAGCAGTTCTTC
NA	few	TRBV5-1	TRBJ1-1	CASSLEQTEAFF	TGCGCCAGCAGCTTGGAACAAACTGAAGCTTTCTTT
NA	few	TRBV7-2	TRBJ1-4	CASSLGGRGSEKLFF	TGTGCCAGCAGCTTAGGGGGCAGGGGCAGCGAAAAACTGTTTTTT
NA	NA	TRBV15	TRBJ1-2	CATRRLNQGAIGYTF	TGTGCCACCAGACGACTTAACCAGGGAGCGATTGGCTACACCTTC
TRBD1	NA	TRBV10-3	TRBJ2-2	CAIRTGSGELFF	TGTGCCATCAGGACAGGGTCCGGGGAGCTGTTTTTT
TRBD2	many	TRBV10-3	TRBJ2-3	CAISESSLAGDTQYF	TGTGCCATCAGTGAGTCAAGTCTAGCGGGTGATACGCAGTATTTT
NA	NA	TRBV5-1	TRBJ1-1	CASSPPTANTEAFF	TGCGCCAGCAGCCCACCTACAGCGAACACTGAAGCTTTCTTT
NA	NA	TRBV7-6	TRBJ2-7	CASSPIGEQYF	TGTGCCAGCAGCCCCATTGGCGAGCAGTACTTC
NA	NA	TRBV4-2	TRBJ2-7	CASSQKGYEQYF	TGTGCCAGCAGCCAAAAAGGCTACGAGCAGTACTTC
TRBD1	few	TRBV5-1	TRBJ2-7	CASSSWTGREPEQYF	TGCGCCAGCAGCTCGTGGACAGGTAGGGAACCCGAGCAGTACTTC
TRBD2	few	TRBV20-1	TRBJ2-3	CSALAGATDTQYF	TGCAGTGCCTTAGCGGGGGCCACAGATACGCAGTATTTT
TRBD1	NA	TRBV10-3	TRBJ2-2	CAISPMDRFTGELFF	TGTGCCATCAGCCCGATGGACAGGTTCACCGGGGAGCTGTTTTTT
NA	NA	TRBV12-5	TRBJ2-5	CASAPWAQETQYF	TGTGCTAGTGCTCCCTGGGCTCAAGAGACCCAGTACTTC
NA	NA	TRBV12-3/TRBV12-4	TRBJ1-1	CASSWDKNTEAFF	TGTGCCAGCAGTTGGGACAAGAACACTGAAGCTTTCTTT
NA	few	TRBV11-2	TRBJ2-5	CASSLGREQETQYF	TGTGCCAGCAGCTTGGGCAGGGAACAAGAGACCCAGTACTTC
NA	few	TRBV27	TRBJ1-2	CASSLVAQAYGYTF	TGTGCCAGCAGTTTAGTCGCACAGGCCTATGGCTACACCTTC
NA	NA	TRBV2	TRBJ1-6	CASGISYNSPLHF	TGTGCCAGCGGGATCTCTTATAATTCACCCCTCCACTTT
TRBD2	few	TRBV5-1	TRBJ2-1	CASSSTSGGFFEQFF	TGCGCCAGCAGCTCGACTAGCGGGGGTTTCTTTGAGCAGTTCTTC
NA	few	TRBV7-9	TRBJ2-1	CASLPRSYNEQFF	TGTGCCAGCCTACCCAGGTCCTACAATGAGCAGTTCTTC
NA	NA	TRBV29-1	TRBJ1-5	CSVVGQGQPQHF	TGCAGCGTTGTGGGACAAGGACAGCCCCAGCATTTT
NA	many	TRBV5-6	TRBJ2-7	CASSGGRGRNEQYF	TGTGCCAGCAGCGGGGGACGGGGGCGAAACGAGCAGTACTTC